Presented here are 30 T cell receptor beta chains from one specimen sequenced in a study of blood T cells in healthy people across ages. The authors ran a second PCR of 7 to 11 cycles using a sample-barcoded 5' primer and a J-beta primer mix. A single record per CDR3 protein comes from TCRdb applying MiXCR to the 5' RACE reads. Of hundreds of thousands of distinct CDR3 sequences detected, 58% appear once; the ten largest clones hold 30% to 45%. Material: blood. These receptors were taken from a man aged 55 to 69 in good health.

This clonotype was seen a handful of times. J is TRBJ2-1 and V is TRBV5-1, with D possibly called TRBD1 or TRBD2 (5 bases each). Deletions cut 0 bases from V and 2 bases from J, with 9 bases between. The CDR3 spans 15 residues. CDR1 SGHRS and CDR2 YFSETQ come from the germline V gene. This chain's CDR3 is CASSLEQGPYNEQFF. The CDR3 DNA reads as TGCGCCAGCAGCTTGGAGCAGGGACCCTACAATGAGCAGTTCTTC.

CDR3 sequence: CASSPDSYAYGYTF. CDR3 bases: TGCGCCAGCAGCCCCGATTCGTACGCCTATGGCTACACCTTC. This chain uses TRBV5-1 with TRBJ1-2; D gene ambiguous. The CDR3 consists of 14 residues. From germline, CDR1 is SGHRS and CDR2 YFSETQ. Trimming stripped 4 bases from V and 4 bases from J, with 14 bases between.

This chain links TRBV20-1 with TRBJ2-1; D remains ambiguous. Per the germline V gene, CDR1 is DFQATT and CDR2 is SNEGSKA (reference sequence). The V gene lost 4 bases and the J gene lost 8 bases, with 9 bases spanning the gap. The CDR3 totals 11 residues. The CDR3 DNA follows: TGCAGTGCTAACACCCTGGATGAGCAGTTCTTC. It codes for CSANTLDEQFF.

The chain couples TRBV20-1 to TRBJ1-2; D is unresolved. In germline, CDR1 is DFQATT, CDR2 SNEGSKA (reference sequence). V lost 0 bases and J 8 bases, leaving 7 bases between the germline ends. CDR3 length: 11 residues. The CDR3 nucleotides are TGCAGTGCTAGAGACCCGAAGGGCTACACCTTC. This gives the protein CSARDPKGYTF.

This clonotype was picked up a small number of times. CDR3 coding DNA: TGCAGTGCTAGGGCAGGGCCTAGGAATAATTCACCCCTCCACTTT. Its translation is CSARAGPRNNSPLHF. This chain uses TRBV20-1 with TRBJ1-6; weak D call: TRBD1 (5 bases). The V end was cut by 3 bases, the J end by 5 bases, with 14 bases between. The CDR3 spans 15 residues. Per the germline V gene, CDR1 is DFQATT and CDR2 is SNEGSKA (reference sequence).

The V call is TRBV20-1, the J call TRBJ1-4; D call uncertain. CDR3 length: 11 residues. Germline V gives CDR1 DFQATT, CDR2 SNEGSKA (reference sequence). Trimming left V 4 bases short and J 5 bases short, with 5 bases between. Here the CDR3 reads CSAMTNEKLFF. In DNA form, the CDR3 reads TGCAGTGCTATGACGAATGAAAAACTGTTTTTT.

The rearrangement uses TRBV28 and TRBJ2-7, with D possibly matching TRBD2 (6 bases). Germline V gives CDR1 MDHEN, CDR2 SYDVKM. V lost 10 bases to trimming and J lost 1 base, with 14 bases between them. The CDR3 extends over 13 amino acids. The CDR3 DNA reads TGTGCCATCTCGTCGGGGGAATCCTACGAGCAGTACTTC. Protein sequence: CAISSGESYEQYF.

The chain joins TRBV20-1 to TRBJ1-2; 8 bases fit TRBD1. Looked up from germline, CDR1 is DFQATT and CDR2 is SNEGSKA (reference sequence). This CDR3 region has 13 residues. After removal of 5 bases from V and 3 bases from J, the junction contained 5 bases not matched to a gene. The CDR3 DNA reads as TGCAGTGCTCCCCCGGACAGGGACTATGGCTACACCTTC. Amino acid sequence: CSAPPDRDYGYTF.

The chain is built from TRBV15 and TRBJ2-2; D unresolved. V lost 3 bases and J lost 4, with 12 bases in between. CDR1 and CDR2 (germline): LNHNV, YYDKDF (reference sequence). The CDR3 covers 15 residues. The CDR3 spells CATSRFPGRTGELFF. DNA of the CDR3: TGTGCCACCAGCAGGTTCCCCGGGCGCACCGGGGAGCTGTTTTTT.

A few counts support this clonotype. J is TRBJ2-4 and V is TRBV6-1, with TRBD1 matching 7 bases. The tail of the sequence fits TRBJ2-7 better, so the J call may be wrong. The CDR3 contains 11 residues. Germline V gene lookup returns CDR1 MNHNS and CDR2 SASEGT. CDR3 nucleotide sequence: TGTGCCAGCGGAGACAGGGACGAGCAGTACTTC. Its translation: CASGDRDEQYF.

This clonotype has a handful of counts. The V call is TRBV5-1, the J call TRBJ2-5; D ambiguous. CDR1 is SGHRS and CDR2 is YFSETQ in the germline V gene. Between the trimmed V and J ends, which lost 6 bases and 3 bases, there was a span of 12 bases. This CDR3 spans 13 amino acids. CDR3 in DNA: TGCGCCAGCAATTTAGGACCTGAAGAGACCCAGTACTTC. Encoded protein: CASNLGPEETQYF.

The table lists this clonotype with many counts. The chain carries TRBV16 and TRBJ1-2; tentative D call: TRBD1 (6 bases). Germline V gene lookup returns CDR1 KGHSY and CDR2 FQNENV. V was trimmed by 2 bases and J by 3 bases, leaving 13 bases between them. This CDR3 has 15 residues. CDR3 amino acids: CASSQRQDSDYGYTF. The DNA of the CDR3 is TGTGCCAGCAGCCAACGACAGGATTCGGACTATGGCTACACCTTC.

The chain joins TRBV2 to TRBJ2-5; TRBD2 matches at 13 bases. The CDR3 covers 15 residues. The V gene end was trimmed by 7 bases and the J gene end by 4 bases; junction bases not matched to a gene: 6. The germline gives CDR1 SNHLY, CDR2 FYNNEI. DNA for the CDR3: TGTGCCAGCACCTCGACTAGCGGGGGGCCAGAGACCCAGTACTTC. Its protein is CASTSTSGGPETQYF.

This clonotype was recorded a few times. V usage is TRBV7-9 and J usage is TRBJ2-1; 10 bases match TRBD2. The V and J ends lost 2 bases and 6 bases, in that order; junction bases with no gene match: 7. The germline V gene has CDR1 SEHNR and CDR2 FQNEAQ (reference sequence). CDR3 length: 16 residues. CDR3 in DNA: TGTGCCAGCAGCTTAAGCGGGGGGGCCTCGGGCAATGAGCAGTTCTTC. This codes for CASSLSGGASGNEQFF.

Comments on this clonotype: A read error may account for a junction end that differs from germline. The V and J genes are TRBV10-3 and TRBJ1-2; no clear D gene. Germline assignment: CDR1 ENHRY and CDR2 SYGVKD. This CDR3 region has 15 residues. The CDR3 loop is CTISERTEGGYGYTF. DNA for the CDR3: TGTACCATCAGTGAGCGGACGGAGGGTGGCTATGGCTACACCTTC.

The rearrangement uses TRBV6-6 and TRBJ1-2, with D perhaps TRBD1 (5 bases). CDR3 size: 15 residues. The V and J ends lost 3 bases and 4 bases respectively, with 15 bases between them. Germline V CDR1 and CDR2: MNHNY, SVGAGI (reference sequence). CDR3 protein: CASSYDGALGYGYTF. The CDR3 nucleotides read TGTGCCAGCAGTTATGATGGGGCCCTCGGCTATGGCTACACCTTC.

This clonotype turned up a few times. The chain carries TRBV29-1 and TRBJ1-1; tentative D call: TRBD1 (5 bases). Looked up from germline, CDR1 is SQVTM and CDR2 is ANQGSEA. V dropped 4 bases and J dropped 3 bases, with 12 bases sitting between them. CDR3 size: 13 residues. In DNA form, the CDR3 reads TGCAGCGTTGCGTTGGGGGATGACACTGAAGCTTTCTTT. Translation: CSVALGDDTEAFF. The full variable domain, completed using reference TRBV29-1 and TRBJ1-1, is SAVISQKPSRDICQRGTSLTIQCQVDSQVTMMFWYRQQPGQSLTLIATANQGSEATYESGFVIDKFPISRPNLTFSTLTVSNMSPEDSSIYLCSVALGDDTEAFFGQGTRLTVV.

This chain connects TRBV6-1 to TRBJ2-5; 9 bases align to TRBD1. CDR3 length equals 15 residues. V was pared by 1 base and J by 7 bases, with 7 bases of the junction left unmatched. The germline gives CDR1 MNHNS, CDR2 SASEGT. The CDR3 DNA follows: TGTGCCAGCAGTGAAGGACAGGGGGTTCAGAGGACCCAGTACTTC. This translates into CASSEGQGVQRTQYF.

The rearrangement joins TRBV5-1 to TRBJ2-3; D is uncertain. CDR3 length: 14 amino acids. V lost 4 bases to trimming and J lost 1 base, with 10 bases between them. Germline V gives CDR1 SGHRS, CDR2 YFSETQ. The DNA of the CDR3 is TGCGCCAGCAGCATCAATCTTGGCACAGATACGCAGTATTTT. It specifies CASSINLGTDTQYF.

The chain couples TRBV5-1 to TRBJ2-7, with D uncertain. In germline, CDR1 is SGHRS, CDR2 YFSETQ. Trimming removed 2 bases from V and 5 bases from J, with 5 bases in between. CDR3 length equals 11 residues. Written as DNA, the CDR3 is TGCGCCAGCAGCTTCAACCACGAGCAGTACTTC. Translated, it gives CASSFNHEQYF.

The gene calls are TRBV5-1 and TRBJ2-3, with TRBD1 matching over 7 bases. J was trimmed by 0 bases and V by 4 bases; bases with no gene match: 5. CDR1 SGHRS and CDR2 YFSETQ come from the germline V gene. This CDR3 is 15 amino acids long. The CDR3 here is CASSPVQGSTDTQYF. In nucleotides, the CDR3 is TGCGCCAGCAGCCCAGTACAGGGGAGCACAGATACGCAGTATTTT.

The rearrangement joins TRBV7-9 to TRBJ1-1, with TRBD1 matching over 8 bases. CDR3 length: 14 amino acids. Germline V gene sequence: CDR1 SEHNR, CDR2 FQNEAQ (reference sequence). J was trimmed by 4 bases and V by 5 bases; bases with no gene match: 6. CDR3 amino acids: CASSAQGGSTEAFF. CDR3 nucleotides: TGTGCCAGCAGCGCACAGGGGGGGAGCACTGAAGCTTTCTTT.

This clonotype was found once. The V gene is TRBV5-5, the J gene TRBJ2-5; D gene unclear. CDR3 size: 14 residues. CDR1 is SGHKS and CDR2 is YYEKEE in the germline V gene (reference sequence). V was pared by 7 bases and J by 5 bases, with 18 bases between. The DNA of the CDR3 is TGTGCCAGCGGAACGACGGTGGGCGTTGAGACCCAGTACTTC. Translated: CASGTTVGVETQYF.

The V call is TRBV20-1, the J call TRBJ1-4, with D possibly matching TRBD1 (5 bases). CDR3 size: 16 residues. The V and J ends lost 0 bases and 7 bases respectively, with 18 bases between them. Per the germline V gene, CDR1 is DFQATT and CDR2 is SNEGSKA (reference sequence). As DNA, the CDR3 is TGCAGTGCTAGAGATGGCACGAAGCAGGGAGGTGAAAAACTGTTTTTT. It is translated as CSARDGTKQGGEKLFF.

The CDR3 bases are TGTGCCAGCAGCTTATATGGTGGGACTAGCGGAGATACGCAGTATTTT. Translated, it gives CASSLYGGTSGDTQYF. V and J are TRBV11-3 and TRBJ2-3, with 11 bases fitting TRBD2. V lost 2 bases, J lost 5 bases, and 6 bases stayed unmatched. Germline V lookup: CDR1 SGHNT, CDR2 YENEEA. The CDR3 has 16 amino acids. Together with reference TRBV11-3 and TRBJ2-3, the CDR3 gives the full variable domain: EAGVVQSPRYKIIEKKQPVAFWCNPISGHNTLYWYLQNLGQGPELLIRYENEEAVDDSQLPKDRFSAERLKGVDSTLKIQPAELGDSAVYLCASSLYGGTSGDTQYFGPGTRLTVL.

The gene calls are TRBV13 and TRBJ2-4; 9 bases fit TRBD1. Germline trimming cut 2 bases from V and 0 bases from J; bases unmatched to any gene: 17. Germline assignment: CDR1 PRHDT and CDR2 FYEKMQ (reference sequence). The CDR3 has 21 amino acids. In DNA form, the CDR3 reads TGTGCCAGCAGCTTAAAGGTTCCGGGGGTTGGGACAGGGTTAGCCAAAAACATTCAGTACTTC. Its translation: CASSLKVPGVGTGLAKNIQYF.

The V and J genes are TRBV6-5 and TRBJ1-1, with a weak D call TRBD1 (5 bases). Trimming took 2 bases from V and 1 from J, leaving 8 bases between them. In germline, CDR1 is MNHEY, CDR2 SVGAGI. This CDR3 is built from 14 residues. The CDR3 DNA reads as TGTGCCAGCAGTTACCCAGGGAGGAACACTGAAGCTTTCTTT. It yields the protein CASSYPGRNTEAFF.

This clonotype was seen a handful of times. This chain joins TRBV29-1 and TRBJ1-4; D gene ambiguous. Germline values: CDR1 SQVTM, CDR2 ANQGSEA. Trimming shortened V by 4 bases and J by 3 bases, and 9 bases separated the two germline ends. The CDR3 contains 13 residues. The CDR3 region is CSVASSPNEKLFF. The CDR3 nucleotides are TGCAGCGTTGCCAGTTCACCTAATGAAAAACTGTTTTTT.

The chain uses TRBV5-1 and TRBJ2-6; no clear D. Germline V CDR1 and CDR2: SGHRS, YFSETQ. Trimming removed 1 base at V and 0 bases at J, with 8 bases between. The CDR3 is made up of 16 amino acids. This chain's CDR3 is CASSLPSTSGANVLTF. Here the CDR3 DNA reads TGCGCCAGCAGCTTGCCCAGTACCTCTGGGGCCAACGTCCTGACTTTC.

CDR3 DNA: TGTGCCATCAGTGCTATCCAGAATTCACCCCTCCACTTT. Protein product: CAISAIQNSPLHF. The rearrangement links TRBV10-3 to TRBJ1-6; unclear D gene. CDR1 ENHRY and CDR2 SYGVKD come from the germline V gene. CDR3 size: 13 residues. Trimming removed 4 bases at V and 7 bases at J, with 8 bases between.